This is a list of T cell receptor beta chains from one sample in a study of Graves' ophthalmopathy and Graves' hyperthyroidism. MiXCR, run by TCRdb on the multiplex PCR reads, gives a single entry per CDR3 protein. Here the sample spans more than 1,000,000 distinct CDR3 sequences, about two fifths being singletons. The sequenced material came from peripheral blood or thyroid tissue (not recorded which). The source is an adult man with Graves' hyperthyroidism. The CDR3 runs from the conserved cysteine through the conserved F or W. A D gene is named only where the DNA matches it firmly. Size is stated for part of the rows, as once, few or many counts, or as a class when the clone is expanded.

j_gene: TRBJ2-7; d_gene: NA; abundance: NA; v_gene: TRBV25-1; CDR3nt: TGTGCCAGCAGTGAATATACACTCAGCGACGAGCAGTACTTC; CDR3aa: CASSEYTLSDEQYF
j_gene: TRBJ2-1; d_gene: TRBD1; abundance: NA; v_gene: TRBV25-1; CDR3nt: TGTGCCAGCAGCGTAGCGACAGGGTCCTACAATGAGCAGTTCTTC; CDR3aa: CASSVATGSYNEQFF
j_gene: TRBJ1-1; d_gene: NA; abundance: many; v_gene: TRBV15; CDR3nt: TGTGCCACCAGCTCCAGAACAATGAACACTGAAGCTTTCTTT; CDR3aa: CATSSRTMNTEAFF
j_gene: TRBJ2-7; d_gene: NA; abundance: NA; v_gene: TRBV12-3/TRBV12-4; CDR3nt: TGTGCCAGCAGCCCGGAATGGGGGATTTACGAGCAGTACTTC; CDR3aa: CASSPEWGIYEQYF
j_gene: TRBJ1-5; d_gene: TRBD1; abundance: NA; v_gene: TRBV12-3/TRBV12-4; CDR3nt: TGTGCCAGCAGTTTAAAGGGGGCACGTTGGAAGGATCAGCCCCAGCATTTT; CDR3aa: CASSLKGARWKDQPQHF
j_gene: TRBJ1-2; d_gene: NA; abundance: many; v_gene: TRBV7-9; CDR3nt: TGTGCCAGCAGCGCGGGGGGAACTAACTATGGCTACACCTTC; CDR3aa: CASSAGGTNYGYTF
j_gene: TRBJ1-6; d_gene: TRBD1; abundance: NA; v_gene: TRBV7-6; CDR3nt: TGTGCCAGCAGCCGGGGACAGGTTTATAATTCACCCCTCCACTTT; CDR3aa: CASSRGQVYNSPLHF
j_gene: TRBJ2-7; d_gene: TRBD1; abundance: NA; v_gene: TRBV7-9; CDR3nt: TGTGCCAGCAGCAACAAAGACAGGGGATACGAGCAGTACTTC; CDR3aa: CASSNKDRGYEQYF
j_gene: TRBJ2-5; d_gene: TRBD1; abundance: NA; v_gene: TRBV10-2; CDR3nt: TGCGCCAGCAGTGACGAGGGGGCTGAGACCCAGTACTTC; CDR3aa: CASSDEGAETQYF
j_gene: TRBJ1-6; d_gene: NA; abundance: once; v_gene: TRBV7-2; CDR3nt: TGTGCCAGCAGACCCTTGGGATCGAACACCCTCCACTTT; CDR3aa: CASRPLGSNTLHF
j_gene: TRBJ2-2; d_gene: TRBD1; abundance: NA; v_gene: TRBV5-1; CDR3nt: TGCGCCAGCAGCTTCGGGACAGGAGTATCGAACACCGGGGAGCTGTTTTTT; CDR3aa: CASSFGTGVSNTGELFF
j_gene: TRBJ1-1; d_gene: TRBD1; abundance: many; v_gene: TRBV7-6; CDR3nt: TGTGCCAGCAGCCTCTGGACAGGGAAGAACACTGAAGCTTTCTTT; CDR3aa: CASSLWTGKNTEAFF
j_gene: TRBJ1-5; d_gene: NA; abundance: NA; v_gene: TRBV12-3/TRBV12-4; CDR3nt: TGTGCCAGCAGTTTAGGTTCGGGGGGCGGCAATCAGCCCCAGCATTTT; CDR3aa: CASSLGSGGGNQPQHF
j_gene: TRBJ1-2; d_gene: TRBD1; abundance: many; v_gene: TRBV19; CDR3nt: TGTGCCAGTAGAGATAAAGTTGGGACAGGGATCTTATATGGCTACACCTTC; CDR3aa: CASRDKVGTGILYGYTF
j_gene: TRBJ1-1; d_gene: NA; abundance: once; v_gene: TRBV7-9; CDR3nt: TGTGCCAGCAGCTTAGGGGGACGGAACTATGGCTGGGAGAGTAAGGCTTTCTTT; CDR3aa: CASSLGGRNYGWESKAFF
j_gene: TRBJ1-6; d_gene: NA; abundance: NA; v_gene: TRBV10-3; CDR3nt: TGTGCCAGCGCAGGGTTTTCTTATAATTCACCCCTCCACTTT; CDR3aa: CASAGFSYNSPLHF
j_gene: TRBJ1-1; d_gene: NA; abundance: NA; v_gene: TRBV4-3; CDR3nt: TGCGCCAGCAGGAAAATTATGAACACTGAAGCTTTCTTT; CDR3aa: CASRKIMNTEAFF
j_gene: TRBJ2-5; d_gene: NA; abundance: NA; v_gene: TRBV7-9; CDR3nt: TGTGCCAGCAGCTCGGGAAGGCCACCGAAGGAGACCCAGTACTTC; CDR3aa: CASSSGRPPKETQYF
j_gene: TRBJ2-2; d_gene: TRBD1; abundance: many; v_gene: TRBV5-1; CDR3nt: TGCGCCAGCAGCTTGACCTTCGGGACAGCCACCGGGGAGCTGTTTTTT; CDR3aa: CASSLTFGTATGELFF
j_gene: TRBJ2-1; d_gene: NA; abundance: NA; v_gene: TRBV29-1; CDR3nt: TGCAGCGCCCTAAAATACAATGAGCAGTTCTTC; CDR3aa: CSALKYNEQFF
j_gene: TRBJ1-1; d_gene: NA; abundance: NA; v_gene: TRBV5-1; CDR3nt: TGCGCCAGCAGGATGGAGGGGGGTCTGAACACTGAAGCTTTCTTT; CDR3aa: CASRMEGGLNTEAFF
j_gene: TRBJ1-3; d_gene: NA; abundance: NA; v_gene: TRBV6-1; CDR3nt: TGTGCCAGCAGTTACCGGACCCTGCCAGGGGCTGGAAACACCATATATTTT; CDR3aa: CASSYRTLPGAGNTIYF
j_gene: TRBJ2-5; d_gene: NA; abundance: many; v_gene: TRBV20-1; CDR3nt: TGCAGTGCACCACCAGCAGGAGAGACCCAGTACTTC; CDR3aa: CSAPPAGETQYF
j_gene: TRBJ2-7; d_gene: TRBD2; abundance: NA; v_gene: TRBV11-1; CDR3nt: TGTGCCAGCAGCTTTACCGGCTTAGCGGGAGCCTACGAGCAGTACTTC; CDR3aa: CASSFTGLAGAYEQYF
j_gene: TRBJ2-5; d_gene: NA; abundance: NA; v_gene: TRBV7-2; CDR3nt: TGTGCCAGCAGCTTGAAAGGGCTCAATCAGCCCCAGTACTTC; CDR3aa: CASSLKGLNQPQYF
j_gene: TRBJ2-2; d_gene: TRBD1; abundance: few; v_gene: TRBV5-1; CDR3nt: TGCGCCAGCAGCTTGACTCCGGGACAGATAAACACCGGGGAGCTGTTTTTT; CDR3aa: CASSLTPGQINTGELFF
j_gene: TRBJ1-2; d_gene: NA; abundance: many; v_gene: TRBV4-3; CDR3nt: TGCGCCAGCAGCCAAGATTTGGCAGGGTGGAGCGGCTACACCTTC; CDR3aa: CASSQDLAGWSGYTF
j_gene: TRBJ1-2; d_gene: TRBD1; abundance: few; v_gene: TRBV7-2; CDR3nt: TGTGCCAGCAGCAGGACAGGGGAATTGGGCTACACCTTC; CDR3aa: CASSRTGELGYTF
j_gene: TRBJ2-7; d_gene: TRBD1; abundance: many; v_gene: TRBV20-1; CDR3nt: TGCAGTGCTACGACAGGGGGCACCTACGAGCAGTACTTC; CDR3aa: CSATTGGTYEQYF
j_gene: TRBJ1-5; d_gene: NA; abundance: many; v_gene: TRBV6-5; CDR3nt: TGTGCCAGCAGTCCGGACGGAATCAATCAGCCCCAGCATTTT; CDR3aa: CASSPDGINQPQHF
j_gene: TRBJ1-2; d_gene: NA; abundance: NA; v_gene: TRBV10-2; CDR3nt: TGCGCCAGCAGTGAGCCGGACGTCGGCAACTATGGCTACACCTTC; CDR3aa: CASSEPDVGNYGYTF
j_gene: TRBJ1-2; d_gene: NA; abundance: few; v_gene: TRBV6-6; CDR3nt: TGTGCCAGCAGTTACCCGACCCGGGAACCGGGGGTCGGTGGCTACACCTTC; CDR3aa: CASSYPTREPGVGGYTF
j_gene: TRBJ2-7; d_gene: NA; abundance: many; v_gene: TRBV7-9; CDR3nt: TGTGCCAGCAGCAACCCGGGGACCTCGGGACACTACGAGCAGTACTTC; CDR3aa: CASSNPGTSGHYEQYF
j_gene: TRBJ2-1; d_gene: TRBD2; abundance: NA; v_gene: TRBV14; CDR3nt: TGTGCCAGCAGTAAGAGGGGAGGCGGAGGGACTAAAAACAATGAGCAGTTCTTC; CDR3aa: CASSKRGGGGTKNNEQFF
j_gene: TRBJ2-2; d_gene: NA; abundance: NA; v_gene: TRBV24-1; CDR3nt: TGTGCCACCAGTGATCCCCAGGGTTTCACCGGGGAGCTGTTTTTT; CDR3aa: CATSDPQGFTGELFF
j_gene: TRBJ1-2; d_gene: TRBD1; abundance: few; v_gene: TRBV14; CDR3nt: TGTGCCAGCAGCCAGGAGACAGGGGACGGCTACACCTTC; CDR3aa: CASSQETGDGYTF
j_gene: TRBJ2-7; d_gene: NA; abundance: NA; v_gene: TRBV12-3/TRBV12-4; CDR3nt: TGTGCCAGCAGTTTCCTGGCCAGCTCCTACGAGCAGTACTTC; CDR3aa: CASSFLASSYEQYF
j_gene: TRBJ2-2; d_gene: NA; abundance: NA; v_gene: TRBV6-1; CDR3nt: TGTGCCAGCAGTGAAAGCGCAGGGTGGGACGGGGAGCTGTTTTTT; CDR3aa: CASSESAGWDGELFF
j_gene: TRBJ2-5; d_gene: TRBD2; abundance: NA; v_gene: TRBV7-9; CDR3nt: TGTGCCAGCAGCTCCTCCGGGACTAGCGGGGTGGAGACCCAGTACTTC; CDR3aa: CASSSSGTSGVETQYF
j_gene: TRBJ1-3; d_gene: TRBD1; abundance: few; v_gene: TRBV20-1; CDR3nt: TGCAGTGCTGAAACGACAGGGGGCGGGGGCACCATATATTTT; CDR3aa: CSAETTGGGGTIYF
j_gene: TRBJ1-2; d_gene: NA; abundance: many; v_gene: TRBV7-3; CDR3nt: TGTGCCAGCAGCGCAGGCCAGCGACGGGGCTACACCTTC; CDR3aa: CASSAGQRRGYTF
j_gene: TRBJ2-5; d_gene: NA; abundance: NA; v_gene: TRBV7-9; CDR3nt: TGTGCCAGCAGCTCCACGGGACAAGAGGCCCAGTACTTC; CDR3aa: CASSSTGQEAQYF
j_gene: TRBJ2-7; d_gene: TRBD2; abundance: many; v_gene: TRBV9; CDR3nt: TGTGCCAGCAGCGTAGGCCCAGGACTAGCGGACTCCTACGAGCAGTACTTC; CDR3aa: CASSVGPGLADSYEQYF
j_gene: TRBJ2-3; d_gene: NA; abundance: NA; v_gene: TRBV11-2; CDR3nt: TGTGCCAGCAGCTTAGCCCTTACCGGAACCACAGATACGCAGTATTTT; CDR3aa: CASSLALTGTTDTQYF
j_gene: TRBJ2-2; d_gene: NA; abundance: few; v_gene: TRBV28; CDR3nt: TGTGCCAGCACGTTCGTGTTGGGTACCGGGGAGCTGTTTTTT; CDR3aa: CASTFVLGTGELFF
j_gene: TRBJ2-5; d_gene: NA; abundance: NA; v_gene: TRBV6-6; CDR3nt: TGTGCCAGCAGTTACTCCGATCACCAGTACTTC; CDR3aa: CASSYSDHQYF
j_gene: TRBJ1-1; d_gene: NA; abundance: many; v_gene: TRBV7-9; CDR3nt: TGTGCCAGCGGAGGACTCGAAGCAGAAGCTTTCTTT; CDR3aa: CASGGLEAEAFF
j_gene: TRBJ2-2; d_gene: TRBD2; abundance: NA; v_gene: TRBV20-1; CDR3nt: TGCAGTGCGCCGAGCGGGAGCGCCGGGGAGCTGTTTTTT; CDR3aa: CSAPSGSAGELFF
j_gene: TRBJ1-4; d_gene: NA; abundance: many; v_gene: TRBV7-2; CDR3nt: TGTGCCAGCAGCTTAGAGCCCATGGATGAAAAACTGTTTTTT; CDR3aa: CASSLEPMDEKLFF
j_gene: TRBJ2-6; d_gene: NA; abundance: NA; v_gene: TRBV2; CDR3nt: TGTGCTAAGAGGGCCTTAGTACTCTCTGGGGCCAACGTCCTGACTTTC; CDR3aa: CAKRALVLSGANVLTF
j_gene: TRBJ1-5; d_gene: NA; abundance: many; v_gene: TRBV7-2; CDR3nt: TGTGCCAGCACTCTCTCAGGAGTCGGGAGTCAGCCCCAGCATTTT; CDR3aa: CASTLSGVGSQPQHF
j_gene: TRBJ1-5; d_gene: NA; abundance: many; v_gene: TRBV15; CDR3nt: TGTGCCACCACCGCACAGGGTACTGGACAGCCCCAGCATTTT; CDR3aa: CATTAQGTGQPQHF
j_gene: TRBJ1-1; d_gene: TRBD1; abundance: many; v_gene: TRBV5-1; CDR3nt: TGCGCCAGCAGCTGGGGACAGAGCTCCTTCACTGAAGCTTTCTTT; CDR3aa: CASSWGQSSFTEAFF
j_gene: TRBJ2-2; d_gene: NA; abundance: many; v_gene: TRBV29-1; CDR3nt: TGCAGCGTGAGACGGATATCCGGGGAGCTGTTTTTT; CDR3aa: CSVRRISGELFF
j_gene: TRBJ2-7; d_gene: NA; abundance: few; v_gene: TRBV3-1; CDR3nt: TGTGCCAGCAGCCAAGATCTACAGTGGACAACCTACGAGCAGTACTTC; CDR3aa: CASSQDLQWTTYEQYF
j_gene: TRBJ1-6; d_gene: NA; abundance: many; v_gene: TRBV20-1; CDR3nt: TGCAGTGCTAGAGACCTGAGGACATATTCACCCCTCCACTTT; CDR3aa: CSARDLRTYSPLHF
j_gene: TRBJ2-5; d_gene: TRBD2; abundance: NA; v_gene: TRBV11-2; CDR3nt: TGTGCCAGCAGCTTAGATGCGGGGGTTGTAGAGACCCAGTACTTC; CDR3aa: CASSLDAGVVETQYF
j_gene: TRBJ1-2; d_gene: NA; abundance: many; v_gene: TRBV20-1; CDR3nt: TGCAGTGCTAGAGATCGGTACAGTTCTAACTATGGCTACACCTTC; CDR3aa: CSARDRYSSNYGYTF
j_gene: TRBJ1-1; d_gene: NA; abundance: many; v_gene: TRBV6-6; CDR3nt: TGTGCCAGCAGCCCGTTCGGGCCCGAAGCTTTCTTT; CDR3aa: CASSPFGPEAFF